This record covers a single TCR beta chain. Antigen specificity is unknown. The record originates from a study of early T cells in non-severe SARS-CoV-2 infection. Points from the study as a whole: Anti-spike CD8 responses were favored by VDJdb matching, which missed private and CD4 specificities.

This CDR3 has 16 residues. Germline V gene lookup returns CDR1 SGHTA and CDR2 FQGNSA. Trimming left V 5 bases short and J 0 bases short, with 14 bases between. TCRdb reanalysed the 5' RACE reads using MiXCR and keeps one entry per CDR3 protein. Of tens of thousands of distinct CDR3 sequences listed, around 19% are singletons. The TCR comes from an adult who was a healthcare worker with PCR-confirmed SARS-CoV-2 infection or an uninfected control (not recorded which). The chain carries TRBV7-2 and TRBJ1-3; D is possibly TRBD1 (5 bases). Specimen: whole blood, collected at baseline. The CDR3 bases are TGTGCCAGCAGCCTCGCCCCAGGGACCTCTGGAAACACCATATATTTT. It yields the protein CASSLAPGTSGNTIYF. Full variable domain (remainder filled in from reference TRBV7-2 and TRBJ1-3): GAGVSQSPSNKVTEKGKDVELRCDPISGHTALYWYRQSLGQGLEFLIYFQGNSAPDKSGLPSDRFSAERTGGSVSTLTIQRTQQEDSAVYLCASSLAPGTSGNTIYFGEGSWLTVV.